The 24 T cell receptor beta chains reported below all come from one sample, sequenced in a study of shared clonotypes between healthy human individuals. Assay: immunoSEQ multiplex PCR; the TCRdb copy retains only in-frame clones and omits some. The sample lists approximately 500,000 clones; 96% were seen once. Sequencing was performed on naive CD4+ T cells sorted from blood. Subset noted: CD45RA+ positively selected. These receptors came from a woman in her twenties or thirties in good health.

In this sample, this clone turned up once. The rearrangement uses TRBV19 and TRBJ1-5, with D hard to call. The CDR3 has 15 residues. Trimming left V 3 bases short and J 6 bases short, with 15 bases between. Germline CDR1 LNHDA, CDR2 SQIVND (reference sequence). The CDR3 nucleotides are TGTGCCAGTAGTATCATGGGGATTTCGGGTCAGCCCCAGCATTTT. The encoded protein is CASSIMGISGQPQHF.

The chain has TRBV18 and TRBJ1-4; no firm D call. Germline lookup yields CDR1 KGHSH and CDR2 LQKENI. The CDR3 totals 15 residues. V lost 3 bases and J lost 8, with 16 bases in between. CDR3: CASSPLTAEGEKLFF. Here the CDR3 DNA reads TGTGCCAGCTCACCTTTGACGGCCGAAGGGGAAAAACTGTTTTTT.

This chain connects TRBV6-5 to TRBJ1-4; 7 nucleotides align to TRBD1. With V trimmed by 5 bases and J by 8 bases, 5 bases remained unmatched. From germline, CDR1 is MNHEY and CDR2 SVGAGI. The CDR3 is made up of 13 amino acids. CDR3 coding DNA: TGTGCCAGCAGTCGGACAGGAGGCGAAAAACTGTTTTTT. This gives the protein CASSRTGGEKLFF.

V and J are TRBV25-1 and TRBJ1-2; D is unclear. The CDR3 has 14 residues. V dropped 2 bases and J dropped 4 bases, with 11 bases sitting between them. CDR1 and CDR2 (germline): MGHDK, SYGVNS. CDR3 sequence reads: CASSEGFDGYGYTF. CDR3 nucleotide sequence: TGTGCCAGCAGTGAAGGGTTTGACGGCTATGGCTACACCTTC.

V is TRBV7-9 and J is TRBJ2-3; tentative D call: TRBD2 (6 bases). Trimming cost V 5 bases and J 2 bases, with 26 bases left between them. There are 19 residues in the CDR3. From germline, CDR1 is SEHNR and CDR2 FQNEAQ (reference sequence). Here the CDR3 reads CASSQRTTGGRVVTDTQYF. In DNA form, the CDR3 reads TGTGCCAGCAGCCAAAGGACTACAGGAGGACGGGTTGTCACAGATACGCAGTATTTT.

The chain links TRBV6-5 to TRBJ1-5, with TRBD1 as a possible D gene (5 bases). The CDR3 length is 15 residues. The germline V gene encodes CDR1 MNHEY and CDR2 SVGAGI. Trimming stripped 0 bases from V and 5 bases from J, with 11 bases between. CDR3 residues: CASSYSATEYQPQHF. The CDR3 DNA follows: TGTGCCAGCAGTTACTCCGCGACAGAGTATCAGCCCCAGCATTTT.

The table lists this clone with a few counts. The V call is TRBV9, the J call TRBJ1-5; no clear D gene. Trimming pared 0 bases from V and 2 bases from J, leaving 9 bases between. The germline V gene has CDR1 SGDLS and CDR2 YYNGEE. CDR3 length equals 15 residues. CDR3 nucleotides: TGTGCCAGCAGCGTAGGGAGTGATGGCAATCAGCCCCAGCATTTT. This gives the protein CASSVGSDGNQPQHF.

This sequence joins TRBV28 and TRBJ1-5; D is perhaps TRBD1 (6 bases). V gave up 6 bases and J gave up 3 bases, with 15 bases separating them. Germline loops: CDR1 MDHEN, CDR2 SYDVKM. There are 15 residues in the CDR3. CDR3 DNA sequence: TGTGCCAGCAGATTACTCTGGACAGACAATCAGCCCCAGCATTTT. Protein sequence: CASRLLWTDNQPQHF.

The J gene is TRBJ2-7, the V gene TRBV10-3; D may be TRBD2 (7 bases). Trimming took 2 bases from V and 6 from J, leaving 8 bases between them. There are 12 residues in the CDR3. CDR1 is ENHRY, CDR2 SYGVKD, per germline. CDR3 sequence reads: CAISERGGEQYF. CDR3 DNA: TGTGCCATCAGTGAGAGGGGGGGCGAGCAGTACTTC.

This clone has a handful of counts. V usage is TRBV6-5 and J usage is TRBJ1-5, with no clear D. Trimming removed 0 bases from V and 5 bases from J, with 5 bases in between. The germline V gene has CDR1 MNHEY and CDR2 SVGAGI. This CDR3 region has 13 residues. For the CDR3, the DNA is TGTGCCAGCAGTTACTCGTATGATCAGCCCCAGCATTTT. Translating it yields CASSYSYDQPQHF.

V is TRBV27 and J is TRBJ2-7; 8 bases are a match to TRBD1. Germline CDR1 reads MNHEY; CDR2 reads SMNVEV (reference sequence). This CDR3 has 13 residues. With V trimmed by 5 bases and J by 8 bases, 8 bases remained unmatched. The CDR3 sequence is CASSPGQGRKQYF. The CDR3 nucleotides read TGTGCCAGCAGTCCCGGACAGGGTAGGAAGCAGTACTTC.

The chain links TRBV27 to TRBJ2-7; tentatively, D is TRBD1 (6 bases). Trimming left V 5 bases short and J 0 bases short, with 11 bases between. Per germline, CDR1 MNHEY and CDR2 SMNVEV (reference sequence). This CDR3 comprises 14 residues. The DNA for the CDR3 is TGTGCCAGCAGTAAGAGGGACATCTCCTACGAGCAGTACTTC. It is translated as CASSKRDISYEQYF.

The chain links TRBV9 to TRBJ2-7; 7 bases fit TRBD2. In germline, CDR1 is SGDLS, CDR2 YYNGEE. V shed 0 bases, J shed 3 bases, and the junction held 3 bases outside the gene matches. The CDR3 is 14 residues long. The CDR3 sequence is CASSVAWGGYEQYF. In nucleotides, the CDR3 is TGTGCCAGCAGCGTAGCTTGGGGGGGCTACGAGCAGTACTTC.

The count of this clone is one. The DNA for the CDR3 is TGTGCCAGCAGCTTGGCCTCCGGGACAGGGGGCCGCGAGCAGTACTTC. This codes for CASSLASGTGGREQYF. The rearrangement links TRBV5-4 to TRBJ2-7; TRBD1 matches at 12 bases. Germline V gene data show CDR1 as SGHNT and CDR2 as YYREEE (reference sequence). The CDR3 is 16 residues long. The J segment lost 6 bases and the V segment lost 0 bases, leaving 7 bases of the junction unmatched.

This chain links TRBV30 with TRBJ1-4, with D perhaps matching TRBD1 (6 bases). V lost 3 bases and J 5 bases, leaving 13 bases between the germline ends. The CDR3 has 14 residues. In germline, CDR1 is GTSNPN, CDR2 SVGIG (reference sequence). CDR3 sequence (DNA): TGTGCCTGGAGAGGCGACAGGTGGAATGAAAAACTGTTTTTT. Translated, it gives CAWRGDRWNEKLFF.

The chain recombines TRBV2 with TRBJ1-1, with D unresolved. CDR1 is SNHLY and CDR2 is FYNNEI in the germline V gene. This CDR3 comprises 13 residues. Trimming pared 7 bases from V and 3 bases from J, leaving 12 bases between. For the CDR3, the DNA is TGTGCCAGCACTGGGTCGGTGTACACTGAAGCTTTCTTT. Protein sequence: CASTGSVYTEAFF.

The gene calls are TRBV10-3 and TRBJ2-7; D is possibly TRBD1 (5 bases). The CDR3 is 13 amino acids. The V and J ends lost 3 bases and 3 bases respectively, with 9 bases between them. Germline assignment: CDR1 ENHRY and CDR2 SYGVKD. DNA for the CDR3: TGTGCCATCAGTGACCCTAGGGGCTACGAGCAGTACTTC. Encoded protein: CAISDPRGYEQYF.

The CDR3 loop reads CASSSADTQYF. The CDR3 nucleotides are TGTGCCAGCAGCTCGGCAGATACGCAGTATTTT. V usage is TRBV7-9 and J usage is TRBJ2-3; the D is unclear. The CDR3 loop spans 11 amino acids. The germline gives CDR1 SEHNR, CDR2 FQNEAQ (reference sequence). Trimming stripped 4 bases from V and 4 bases from J, with 3 bases between.

V is TRBV27 and J is TRBJ1-1; D is perhaps TRBD1 (5 bases). The CDR3 loop spans 15 amino acids. Germline CDR1 is MNHEY and CDR2 is SMNVEV (reference sequence). The V gene lost 3 bases and the J gene lost 4 bases, with 15 bases spanning the gap. The CDR3 coding sequence is TGTGCCAGCAGTTTTAAGGGGCGACAGTCCACTGAAGCTTTCTTT. This codes for CASSFKGRQSTEAFF.

This clone appeared a single time. The V call is TRBV6-6, the J call TRBJ1-6; D gene ambiguous. Germline V gene data show CDR1 as MNHNY and CDR2 as SVGAGI (reference sequence). This CDR3 is 16 amino acids long. The ends were cut back, 7 bases at V and 0 bases at J, with 13 bases in the middle. The DNA for the CDR3 is TGTGCCAGCACAATGGACGTCAGCTCCTATAATTCACCCCTCCACTTT. The encoded protein is CASTMDVSSYNSPLHF.

CDR3 sequence: CASRAWDRLYNEQFF. In nucleotides, the CDR3 is TGTGCCAGTAGAGCTTGGGACAGGCTGTACAATGAGCAGTTCTTC. The V and J genes are TRBV19 and TRBJ2-1, with 8 bases matching TRBD1. V lost 6 bases and J lost 4; bases outside the gene matches: 8. CDR1 and CDR2 (germline): LNHDA, SQIVND (reference sequence). The CDR3 runs 15 residues.

The chain has TRBV6-1 and TRBJ2-7; D is possibly TRBD1 or TRBD2 (6 bases each). Germline values: CDR1 MNHNS, CDR2 SASEGT. The V end lost 7 bases, the J end lost 0 bases, and 13 bases lay between the germline ends. This CDR3 is 14 amino acids long. CDR3 sequence: CASTMGGRSYEQYF. The CDR3 DNA reads TGTGCCAGCACAATGGGGGGCCGCTCCTACGAGCAGTACTTC.

The chain employs TRBV10-3 and TRBJ1-4, with a possible D match to TRBD1 (6 bases). The CDR3 runs to 16 residues. Germline CDR1 ENHRY, CDR2 SYGVKD. The ends were cut back, 0 bases at V and 6 bases at J, with 14 bases in the middle. The DNA for the CDR3 is TGTGCCATCAGTGAGTCCCGGCAGGGGAGACATGAAAAACTGTTTTTT. Protein sequence: CAISESRQGRHEKLFF.

This sequence joins TRBV19 and TRBJ2-1, with 16 bases identical to TRBD2. This CDR3 contains 18 residues. Losses at the gene ends were 6 bases for V and 10 bases for J; bases not matched to a gene: 15. The germline gives CDR1 LNHDA, CDR2 SQIVND (reference sequence). In nucleotides, the CDR3 is TGTGCCAGTAGGTCCACCGGGACTAGCGGGAGGGCCTCTAGGGAGCAGTTCTTC. Its translation is CASRSTGTSGRASREQFF.